These 5 T cell receptor beta chains came from one sample sequenced in a study of technical replicates of blood from four donors (dated by TCRdb to the late 2010s). Library prep was done by the immunoSEQ multiplex PCR assay. Held by TCRdb, this immuneACCESS table contains in-frame sequences only and omits some clones. Under half of the omission traces to an unresolved V gene where checked; the cause of the rest is unknown. The sample table shows under 65,000 clones, and around 88% are seen once. The top ten constitute less than 6% of the sample. Input material: PBMCs. The receptors stem from a human donor in good health. Some clones in this sample may be carry-over from other donors' samples.

V is TRBV9 and J is TRBJ2-5; D may be TRBD1 (6 bases). The V end was cut by 3 bases, the J end by 7 bases, with 22 bases between. CDR1 SGDLS and CDR2 YYNGEE come from the germline V gene. The CDR3 consists of 16 residues. The CDR3 bases are TGTGCCAGCAGCGCCTCAGGGGTTAGTTCGATTTGGACCCAGTACTTC. The encoded protein is CASSASGVSSIWTQYF. Full variable domain (outside the CDR3, taken from reference TRBV9 and TRBJ2-5): DSGVTQTPKHLITATGQRVTLRCSPRSGDLSVYWYQQSLDQGLQFLIQYYNGEERAKGNILERFSAQQFPDLHSELNLSSLELGDSALYFCASSASGVSSIWTQYFGPGTRLLVL.

The V gene is TRBV6-4, the J gene TRBJ2-2, with D unresolved. Trimming pared 3 bases from V and 0 bases from J, leaving 5 bases between. Germline V gene lookup returns CDR1 MRHNA and CDR2 SNTAGT. This CDR3 contains 14 residues. CDR3 sequence reads: CASSEQPNTGELFF. The CDR3 DNA is TGTGCCAGCAGTGAACAGCCGAACACCGGGGAGCTGTTTTTT.

V is TRBV25-1 and J is TRBJ1-2; no clear D. V was clipped by 10 bases and J by 5 bases, with 17 bases between them. This CDR3 region has 13 residues. The germline gives CDR1 MGHDK, CDR2 SYGVNS. DNA for the CDR3: TGTGCCACTTTAGGTGGAAGCGGATATGGCTACACCTTC. Translating it yields CATLGGSGYGYTF.

This chain connects TRBV7-2 to TRBJ2-5; TRBD1 is a possible D gene (6 bases). The CDR3 totals 15 residues. Germline loops: CDR1 SGHTA, CDR2 FQGNSA. The ends were cut back, 5 bases at V and 7 bases at J, with 20 bases in the middle. CDR3 coding DNA: TGTGCCAGCAGCCCAATGGTGGGCGTAGGGGGGACCCAGTACTTC. Translation gives CASSPMVGVGGTQYF. Full variable domain (outside the CDR3, taken from reference TRBV7-2 and TRBJ2-5): GAGVSQSPSNKVTEKGKDVELRCDPISGHTALYWYRQSLGQGLEFLIYFQGNSAPDKSGLPSDRFSAERTGGSVSTLTIQRTQQEDSAVYLCASSPMVGVGGTQYFGPGTRLLVL.

The V and J genes are TRBV20-1 and TRBJ2-3, with D tentatively TRBD2 (5 bases). CDR3 length: 11 amino acids. V was shortened by 5 bases and J by 8 bases, with 11 bases between the two germline ends. CDR1 is DFQATT and CDR2 is SNEGSKA in the germline V gene (reference sequence). CDR3 coding DNA: TGCAGTGCTCCAACTCTAGCTACGCAGTATTTT. Translated, it gives CSAPTLATQYF.